These T cell receptor beta chains were read from a single sample in a study of blood T cell repertoires in COVID-19. Here immunoSEQ multiplex PCR was the method, and the copy in TCRdb shows in-frame clones only, minus some. The sample contains about 15,000 clones, about 80% of which appear only once. The sequenced sample was peripheral blood. The receptors derive from a human donor in a cohort sampled during active COVID-19. The CDR3 runs from the conserved cysteine through the conserved F or W. D genes are given only for firm matches. Where a row states a size, it is once, few, many or the class of an expanded clone; other rows omit it.

J gene: TRBJ2-7
clone size: .
D gene: .
V gene: TRBV18
CDR3 protein: CASSPNRSDEQYF
CDR3 DNA: TGTGCCAGCTCACCTAACAGATCCGACGAGCAGTACTTC

J gene: TRBJ1-1
clone size: few
D gene: .
V gene: TRBV27
CDR3 protein: CASNWVAQPVSTEAFF
CDR3 DNA: TGTGCCAGCAATTGGGTAGCTCAGCCGGTGAGCACTGAAGCTTTCTTT

J gene: TRBJ2-7
clone size: .
D gene: .
V gene: TRBV3-1/TRBV3-2
CDR3 protein: CASSQGGYEQYF
CDR3 DNA: TGTGCCAGCAGCCAAGGCGGGTACGAGCAGTACTTC

J gene: TRBJ2-1
clone size: .
D gene: .
V gene: TRBV2
CDR3 protein: CASSGPGGRVFLGSYNEQFF
CDR3 DNA: TGTGCCAGCAGTGGGCCGGGTGGCAGGGTCTTTCTTGGCTCCTACAATGAGCAGTTCTTC

J gene: TRBJ2-5
clone size: .
D gene: .
V gene: TRBV15
CDR3 protein: CATSRDLLVAETQYF
CDR3 DNA: TGTGCCACCAGCAGAGATCTTCTAGTGGCGGAGACCCAGTACTTC

J gene: TRBJ2-1
clone size: .
D gene: .
V gene: TRBV28
CDR3 protein: CASRAASPHEQFF
CDR3 DNA: TGTGCCAGCAGAGCCGCCTCACCTCATGAGCAGTTCTTC

J gene: TRBJ1-1
clone size: .
D gene: .
V gene: TRBV9
CDR3 protein: CASSARQNTEAFF
CDR3 DNA: TGTGCCAGCAGCGCAAGACAGAACACTGAAGCTTTCTTT

J gene: TRBJ2-7
clone size: .
D gene: .
V gene: TRBV11-2
CDR3 protein: CASSTRLNEQYF
CDR3 DNA: TGTGCCAGCAGCACCAGGCTCAACGAGCAGTACTTC

J gene: TRBJ2-1
clone size: once
D gene: .
V gene: TRBV4-2
CDR3 protein: CASSLGGTRSEQFF
CDR3 DNA: TGTGCCAGCAGCCTTGGCGGGACGAGGTCTGAGCAGTTCTTC

J gene: TRBJ2-2
clone size: few
D gene: TRBD2
V gene: TRBV28
CDR3 protein: CASGSGSRTGELFF
CDR3 DNA: TGTGCCAGCGGGAGCGGGAGCAGGACCGGGGAGCTGTTTTTT

J gene: TRBJ2-2
clone size: .
D gene: TRBD1
V gene: TRBV5-1
CDR3 protein: CASSLRTGTGELFF
CDR3 DNA: TGCGCCAGCAGCTTGAGGACAGGAACCGGGGAGCTGTTTTTT

J gene: TRBJ2-7
clone size: .
D gene: TRBD2
V gene: TRBV6-6
CDR3 protein: CASSYPITSGVGEQYF
CDR3 DNA: TGTGCCAGCAGTTACCCTATCACTAGCGGGGTGGGGGAGCAGTACTTC

J gene: TRBJ2-6
clone size: .
D gene: .
V gene: TRBV19
CDR3 protein: CASSNPYREYPNVLTF
CDR3 DNA: TGTGCCAGTAGTAACCCCTACCGGGAATACCCCAACGTCCTGACTTTC

J gene: TRBJ1-2
clone size: .
D gene: TRBD1
V gene: TRBV27
CDR3 protein: CASSPQTGAFNYGYTF
CDR3 DNA: TGTGCCAGCAGTCCGCAGACAGGGGCGTTTAACTATGGCTACACCTTC

J gene: TRBJ1-6
clone size: .
D gene: TRBD1
V gene: TRBV9
CDR3 protein: CASSVEGQGNSPLHF
CDR3 DNA: TGTGCCAGCAGCGTAGAGGGACAGGGAAATTCACCCCTCCACTTT

J gene: TRBJ1-2
clone size: .
D gene: .
V gene: TRBV29-1
CDR3 protein: CSVGSTNDLNYGYTF
CDR3 DNA: TGCAGCGTTGGAAGCACCAACGATCTTAACTATGGCTACACCTTC

J gene: TRBJ2-1
clone size: few
D gene: .
V gene: TRBV7-7
CDR3 protein: CASSLGQGFGEQFF
CDR3 DNA: TGTGCCAGCAGCTTGGGCCAGGGATTCGGAGAGCAGTTCTTC

J gene: TRBJ1-2
clone size: .
D gene: TRBD1
V gene: TRBV28
CDR3 protein: CASSPGTGGFDGGYTF
CDR3 DNA: TGTGCCAGCAGCCCCGGGACAGGGGGCTTCGACGGCGGCTACACCTTC

J gene: TRBJ2-1
clone size: .
D gene: TRBD2
V gene: TRBV27
CDR3 protein: CASSLSAGGYNEQFF
CDR3 DNA: TGTGCCAGCAGTTTATCGGCGGGGGGATACAATGAGCAGTTCTTC

J gene: TRBJ1-3
clone size: .
D gene: .
V gene: TRBV7-6
CDR3 protein: CASSFTTGTSGNTIYF
CDR3 DNA: TGTGCCAGCAGCTTCACAACAGGAACATCTGGAAACACCATATATTTT

J gene: TRBJ2-7
clone size: .
D gene: TRBD1
V gene: TRBV7-6
CDR3 protein: CASSLFEGTGLYEQYF
CDR3 DNA: TGTGCCAGCAGCTTATTCGAGGGGACAGGGCTCTACGAGCAGTACTTC

J gene: TRBJ2-3
clone size: once
D gene: .
V gene: TRBV18
CDR3 protein: CASSPVREAGTQYF
CDR3 DNA: TGTGCCAGCTCACCGGTCAGGGAGGCAGGTACGCAGTATTTT

J gene: TRBJ2-4
clone size: .
D gene: .
V gene: TRBV7-9
CDR3 protein: CASSVYTGLGKNIQYF
CDR3 DNA: TGTGCCAGCAGCGTCTACACAGGGTTGGGCAAAAACATTCAGTACTTC

J gene: TRBJ2-1
clone size: .
D gene: TRBD1
V gene: TRBV6-5
CDR3 protein: CASRLGGELYNEQFF
CDR3 DNA: TGTGCCAGCAGGCTAGGGGGCGAACTATACAATGAGCAGTTCTTC

J gene: TRBJ2-2
clone size: .
D gene: TRBD2
V gene: TRBV10-2
CDR3 protein: CASRLAGRTGELFF
CDR3 DNA: TGCGCCAGCAGACTAGCGGGGCGGACCGGGGAGCTGTTTTTT

J gene: TRBJ1-2
clone size: .
D gene: .
V gene: TRBV12-3/TRBV12-4
CDR3 protein: CASSDGANYGYTF
CDR3 DNA: TGTGCCAGCAGTGACGGAGCTAACTATGGCTACACCTTC

J gene: TRBJ2-2
clone size: .
D gene: .
V gene: TRBV27
CDR3 protein: CASSPYPGTAPGELFF
CDR3 DNA: TGTGCCAGCAGTCCTTACCCCGGGACTGCGCCCGGGGAGCTGTTTTTT

J gene: TRBJ2-5
clone size: .
D gene: .
V gene: TRBV7-2
CDR3 protein: CASSLDFKRTQYF
CDR3 DNA: TGTGCCAGCAGCCTGGACTTTAAACGGACCCAGTACTTC

J gene: TRBJ2-1
clone size: .
D gene: .
V gene: TRBV18
CDR3 protein: CASSPKEGFYNEQFF
CDR3 DNA: TGTGCCAGCTCACCAAAGGAGGGCTTTTACAATGAGCAGTTCTTC

J gene: TRBJ1-2
clone size: .
D gene: TRBD1
V gene: TRBV6-5
CDR3 protein: CVGQGSRYGYTF
CDR3 DNA: TGTGTAGGACAGGGTTCGCGCTATGGCTACACCTTC

J gene: TRBJ1-2
clone size: .
D gene: .
V gene: TRBV27
CDR3 protein: CASSSSLTGYGYTF
CDR3 DNA: TGTGCCAGCAGTTCGTCACTTACAGGGTATGGCTACACCTTC

J gene: TRBJ2-6
clone size: few
D gene: .
V gene: TRBV19
CDR3 protein: CASSMGDFYSGANVLTF
CDR3 DNA: TGTGCCAGTAGTATGGGAGATTTCTACTCTGGGGCCAACGTCCTGACTTTC

J gene: TRBJ1-3
clone size: few
D gene: .
V gene: TRBV19
CDR3 protein: CASSMGTGISGNTIYF
CDR3 DNA: TGTGCCAGTAGTATGGGAACAGGGATCTCTGGAAACACCATATATTTT

J gene: TRBJ2-1
clone size: .
D gene: TRBD2
V gene: TRBV19
CDR3 protein: CASTVFLAGNMNEQFF
CDR3 DNA: TGTGCCAGTACCGTCTTCCTAGCGGGAAATATGAATGAGCAGTTCTTC

J gene: TRBJ1-1
clone size: .
D gene: .
V gene: TRBV7-3
CDR3 protein: CASSLMQKMNTEAFF
CDR3 DNA: TGTGCCAGCAGCTTAATGCAGAAAATGAACACTGAAGCTTTCTTT

J gene: TRBJ1-1
clone size: .
D gene: .
V gene: TRBV2
CDR3 protein: CASSGNRDENTEAFF
CDR3 DNA: TGTGCCAGCAGCGGCAACAGGGACGAGAACACTGAAGCTTTCTTT

J gene: TRBJ2-7
clone size: .
D gene: TRBD1
V gene: TRBV10-3
CDR3 protein: CAISESDRGQEQYF
CDR3 DNA: TGTGCCATCAGTGAGTCGGACAGGGGACAGGAGCAGTACTTC

J gene: TRBJ1-1
clone size: few
D gene: .
V gene: TRBV5-5
CDR3 protein: CASSLALASPSSEAFF
CDR3 DNA: TGTGCCAGCAGCTTGGCCCTAGCGTCCCCAAGTAGTGAAGCTTTCTTT

J gene: TRBJ1-4
clone size: .
D gene: TRBD1
V gene: TRBV18
CDR3 protein: CASSFSTGATNEKLFF
CDR3 DNA: TGTGCCAGCTCATTCTCTACAGGGGCAACTAATGAAAAACTGTTTTTT

J gene: TRBJ2-7
clone size: .
D gene: .
V gene: TRBV29-1
CDR3 protein: CSVGDRRIEQYF
CDR3 DNA: TGCAGCGTTGGAGACAGGCGTATCGAGCAGTACTTC

J gene: TRBJ2-3
clone size: .
D gene: TRBD2
V gene: TRBV25-1
CDR3 protein: CASSVAAGGWVDTQYF
CDR3 DNA: TGTGCCAGCAGTGTTGCCGCGGGGGGCTGGGTAGATACGCAGTATTTT

J gene: TRBJ2-5
clone size: .
D gene: TRBD1
V gene: TRBV6-6
CDR3 protein: CASREGGSETQYF
CDR3 DNA: TGTGCCAGCAGGGAAGGGGGCTCGGAGACCCAGTACTTC

J gene: TRBJ2-7
clone size: .
D gene: TRBD2
V gene: TRBV27
CDR3 protein: CASSITSGSSYEQYF
CDR3 DNA: TGTGCCAGCAGTATTACTAGCGGGAGCTCCTACGAGCAGTACTTC

J gene: TRBJ1-2
clone size: .
D gene: TRBD1
V gene: TRBV6-5
CDR3 protein: CASSLSTGGSGYTF
CDR3 DNA: TGTGCCAGCAGCTTATCCACAGGGGGAAGTGGCTACACCTTC

J gene: TRBJ1-4
clone size: once
D gene: TRBD1
V gene: TRBV18
CDR3 protein: CASSPTGGEKLFF
CDR3 DNA: TGTGCCAGCTCACCAACAGGGGGAGAAAAACTGTTTTTT

J gene: TRBJ1-2
clone size: .
D gene: .
V gene: TRBV15
CDR3 protein: CATSRDYVGRGEDGYTF
CDR3 DNA: TGTGCCACCAGCAGAGATTACGTCGGCAGGGGAGAGGATGGCTACACCTTC

J gene: TRBJ2-5
clone size: .
D gene: .
V gene: TRBV7-2
CDR3 protein: CASSLSGKETQYF
CDR3 DNA: TGTGCCAGCAGCTTGTCAGGGAAAGAGACCCAGTACTTC

J gene: TRBJ2-7
clone size: few
D gene: .
V gene: TRBV7-2
CDR3 protein: CASSLRAGYEQYF
CDR3 DNA: TGTGCCAGCAGCTTGCGGGCAGGCTACGAGCAGTACTTC

J gene: TRBJ2-4
clone size: .
D gene: .
V gene: TRBV21-1
CDR3 protein: CASSENTTRGGAKISAKNIQYF
CDR3 DNA: TGTGCCAGCAGCGAAAATACCACGCGGGGTGGGGCGAAGATTTCAGCCAAAAACATTCAGTACTTC

J gene: TRBJ2-7
clone size: .
D gene: .
V gene: TRBV7-2
CDR3 protein: CASSLDHRALSSSYEQYF
CDR3 DNA: TGTGCCAGCAGCTTAGATCACAGGGCCCTGTCAAGCTCCTACGAGCAGTACTTC